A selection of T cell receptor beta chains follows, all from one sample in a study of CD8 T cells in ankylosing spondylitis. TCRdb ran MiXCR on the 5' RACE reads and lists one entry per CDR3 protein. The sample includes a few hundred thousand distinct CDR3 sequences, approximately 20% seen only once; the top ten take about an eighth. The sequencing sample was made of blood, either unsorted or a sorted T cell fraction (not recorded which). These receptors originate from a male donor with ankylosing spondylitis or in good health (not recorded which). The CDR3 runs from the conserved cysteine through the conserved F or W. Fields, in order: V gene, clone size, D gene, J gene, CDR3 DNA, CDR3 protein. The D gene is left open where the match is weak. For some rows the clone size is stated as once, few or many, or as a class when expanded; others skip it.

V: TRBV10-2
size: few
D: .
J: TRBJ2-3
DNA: TGCGCCAGCAGTCCTTTTCTGGCAGATACGCAGTATTTT
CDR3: CASSPFLADTQYF

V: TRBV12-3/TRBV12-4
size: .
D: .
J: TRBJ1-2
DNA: TGTGCCAGCAGTTTTAGAGACCCGCTTAGCTATGGCTACACCTTC
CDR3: CASSFRDPLSYGYTF

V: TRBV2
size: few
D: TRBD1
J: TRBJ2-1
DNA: TGTGCCAGCAGTGATGGGCAGGGGGCAGATGAGCAGTTCTTC
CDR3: CASSDGQGADEQFF

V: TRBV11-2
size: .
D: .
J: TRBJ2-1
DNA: TGTGCCAGCAGCTTATTGGTGGGGATGGGTGAGCAGTTCTTC
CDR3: CASSLLVGMGEQFF

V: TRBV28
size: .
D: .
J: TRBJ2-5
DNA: TGTGCCAGCAGTCCTTACTGGGACACCCTCAAGGGGGAGACCCAGTACTTC
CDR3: CASSPYWDTLKGETQYF

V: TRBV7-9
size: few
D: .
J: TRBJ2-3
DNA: TGTGCCAGCAGCTTACCGTCACTAGTAAGCACAGATACGCAGTATTTT
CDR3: CASSLPSLVSTDTQYF

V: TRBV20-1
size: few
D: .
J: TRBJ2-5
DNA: TGCAGTTTCAGGTCCCGGGCCCAAGAGACCCAGTACTTC
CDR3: CSFRSRAQETQYF

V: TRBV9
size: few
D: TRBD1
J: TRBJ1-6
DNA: TGTGCCAGCAGCGTAAGCCAGGGGGTTTCACCCCTCCACTTT
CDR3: CASSVSQGVSPLHF

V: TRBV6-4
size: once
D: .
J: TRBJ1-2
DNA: TGTGCCAGCAGTACCGAGGGAGGGGCTAACTATGGCTACACCTTC
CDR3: CASSTEGGANYGYTF

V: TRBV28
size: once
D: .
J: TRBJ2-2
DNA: TGTGCCAGCAGTTTGGCTGCCCCTATAAACACCGGGGAGCTGTTTTTT
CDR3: CASSLAAPINTGELFF

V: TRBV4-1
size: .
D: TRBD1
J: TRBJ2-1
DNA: TGCGCCAGCAGGGAGCAGGGGGCTTTCCCTAATGAGCAGTTCTTC
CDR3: CASREQGAFPNEQFF

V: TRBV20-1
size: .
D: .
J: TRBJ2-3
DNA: TGCAGTGCTAGCCTGCCGGGGGGCACAGATACGCAGTATTTT
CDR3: CSASLPGGTDTQYF

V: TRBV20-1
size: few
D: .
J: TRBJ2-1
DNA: TGCAGTGCTAGAGTTTATGAGCAGTTCTTC
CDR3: CSARVYEQFF

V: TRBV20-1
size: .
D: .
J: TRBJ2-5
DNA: TGCAGTGCTAGATCCGAGGGGGACCCGTACCAAGAGACCCAGTACTTC
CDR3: CSARSEGDPYQETQYF

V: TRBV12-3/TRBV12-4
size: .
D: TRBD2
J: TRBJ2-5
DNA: TGTGCCAGCAGTCCAGACGGGACTAGCGGGGAAGAGGAGACCCAGTACTTC
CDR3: CASSPDGTSGEEETQYF

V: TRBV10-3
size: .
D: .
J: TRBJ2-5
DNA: TGTGCCATCACCCCCCGGGGCCGCTCGCAAGAGACCCAGTACTTC
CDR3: CAITPRGRSQETQYF

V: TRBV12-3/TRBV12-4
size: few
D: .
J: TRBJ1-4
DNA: TGTGCCAGCAGTTTCATCGCAACCGGGAGGGAAGCAGCAACTAATGAAAAACTGTTTTTT
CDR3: CASSFIATGREAATNEKLFF

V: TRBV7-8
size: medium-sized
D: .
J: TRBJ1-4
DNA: TGTGCCAGCAGCTTGCGGGGGGGGGCGACTCCCTCAACTAATGAAAAACTGTTTTTT
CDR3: CASSLRGGATPSTNEKLFF

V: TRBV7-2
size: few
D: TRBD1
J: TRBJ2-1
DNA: TGTGCCAGCAGCTCGACAGGGGCCCCCTACAATGAGCAGTTCTTC
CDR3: CASSSTGAPYNEQFF

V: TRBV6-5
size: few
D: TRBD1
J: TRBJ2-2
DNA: TGTGCCAGCAGTTACGATTGGACAGGGGCCACCGGGGAGCTGTTTTTT
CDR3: CASSYDWTGATGELFF

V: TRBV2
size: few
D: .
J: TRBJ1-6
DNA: TGTGCCAGCACCCCCAGGTCCGGGGGTATAGGTTCACCCCTCCACTTT
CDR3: CASTPRSGGIGSPLHF

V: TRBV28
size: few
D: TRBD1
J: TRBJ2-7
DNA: TGTGCCAGCAGTGTGGGACAGGGGGTGTACGAGCAGTACTTC
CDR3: CASSVGQGVYEQYF